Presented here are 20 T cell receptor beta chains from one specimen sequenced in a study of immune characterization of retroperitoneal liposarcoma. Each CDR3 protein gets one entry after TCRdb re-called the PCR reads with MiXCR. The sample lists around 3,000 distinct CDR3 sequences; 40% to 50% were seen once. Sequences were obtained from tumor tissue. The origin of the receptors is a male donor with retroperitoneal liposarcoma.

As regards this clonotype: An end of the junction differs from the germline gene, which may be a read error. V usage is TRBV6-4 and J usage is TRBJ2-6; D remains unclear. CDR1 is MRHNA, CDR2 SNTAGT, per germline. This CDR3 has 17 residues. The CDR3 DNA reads TGTGCCAGCGGTGACCCAGGCCCCGGTTCTGGGGCCAACGTCCTGACTTTC. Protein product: CASGDPGPGSGANVLTF.

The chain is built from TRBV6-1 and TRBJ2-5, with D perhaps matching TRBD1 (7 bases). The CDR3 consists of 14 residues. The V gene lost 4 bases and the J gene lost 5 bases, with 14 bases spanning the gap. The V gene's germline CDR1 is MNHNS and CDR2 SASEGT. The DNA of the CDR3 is TGTGCCAGCAGTGCCTGGGCAGGGGGGGAGACCCAGTACTTC. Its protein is CASSAWAGGETQYF.

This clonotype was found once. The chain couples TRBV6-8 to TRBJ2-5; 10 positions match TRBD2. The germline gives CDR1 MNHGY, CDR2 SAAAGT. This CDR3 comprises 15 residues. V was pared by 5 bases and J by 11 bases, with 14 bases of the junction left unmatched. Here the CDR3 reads CASSRLAGDYNEQYF. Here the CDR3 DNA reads TGTGCCAGCAGTCGGCTAGCGGGAGATTACAATGAGCAGTACTTC.

DNA of the CDR3: TGTGCCAGCAGCTACCCAGCGGGAGAGGGCCAAGAGACCCAGTACTTC. It encodes CASSYPAGEGQETQYF. The V gene is TRBV6-1, the J gene TRBJ2-5; 8 nucleotides line up with TRBD2. Trimming took 6 bases from V and 1 from J; bases not matched to a gene: 10. The CDR3 is 16 residues long. CDR1 is MNHNS and CDR2 is SASEGT in the germline V gene.

DNA of the CDR3: TGCGCCAGCAGCCAAGATGAGGAACTAGCGGGAGCCGGGGAGCTGTTTTTT. Translating it yields CASSQDEELAGAGELFF. The J gene is TRBJ2-2, the V gene TRBV4-3; the match to TRBD2 covers 11 bases. CDR3 length: 17 residues. The V and J ends lost 0 bases and 6 bases, in that order; junction bases with no gene match: 6. The germline V gene encodes CDR1 LGHNA and CDR2 YSLEER.

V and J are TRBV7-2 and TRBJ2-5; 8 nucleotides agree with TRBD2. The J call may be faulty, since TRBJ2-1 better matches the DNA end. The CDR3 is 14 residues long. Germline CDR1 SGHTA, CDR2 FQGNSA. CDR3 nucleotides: TGTGCCAGCAGCTTTACTAGCGGATCGTCTGAGCAGTTCTTC. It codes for CASSFTSGSSEQFF.

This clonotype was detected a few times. CDR3 DNA: TGTGCCAGCAGCCCTCGGGACCCCTTAGAGACCCAGTTCTTC. This codes for CASSPRDPLETQFF. V usage is TRBV6-1 and J usage is TRBJ2-1, with D perhaps matching TRBD1 or TRBD2 (5 bases each). This CDR3 contains 14 residues. Germline loops: CDR1 MNHNS, CDR2 SASEGT. Between the trimmed V and J ends, which lost 6 bases and 13 bases, there was a span of 22 bases.

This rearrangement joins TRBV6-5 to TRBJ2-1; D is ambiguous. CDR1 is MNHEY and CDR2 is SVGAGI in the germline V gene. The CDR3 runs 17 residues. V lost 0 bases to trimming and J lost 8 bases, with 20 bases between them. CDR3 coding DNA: TGTGCCAGCAGTTACTCGACTCGTTCCTTACAGTTACATGAGCAGTTCTTC. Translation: CASSYSTRSLQLHEQFF.

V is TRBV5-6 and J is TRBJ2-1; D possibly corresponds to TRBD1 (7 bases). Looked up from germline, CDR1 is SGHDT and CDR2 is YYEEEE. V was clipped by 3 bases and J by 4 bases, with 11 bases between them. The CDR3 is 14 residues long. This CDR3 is CASSSTGTYNEQFF. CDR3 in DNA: TGTGCCAGCAGCTCGACAGGGACTTACAATGAGCAGTTCTTC.

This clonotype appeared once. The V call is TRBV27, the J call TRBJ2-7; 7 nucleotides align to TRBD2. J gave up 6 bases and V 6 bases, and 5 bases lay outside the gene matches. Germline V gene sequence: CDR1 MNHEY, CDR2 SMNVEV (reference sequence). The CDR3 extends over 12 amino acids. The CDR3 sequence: CASRETSREQYF. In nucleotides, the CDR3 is TGTGCCAGCAGGGAGACTAGCCGCGAGCAGTACTTC.

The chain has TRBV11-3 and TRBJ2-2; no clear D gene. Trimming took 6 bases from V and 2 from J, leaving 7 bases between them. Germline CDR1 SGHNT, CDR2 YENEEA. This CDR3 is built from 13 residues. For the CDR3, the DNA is TGTGCCAGCAGTATTGGAAACACCGGGGAGCTGTTTTTT. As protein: CASSIGNTGELFF.

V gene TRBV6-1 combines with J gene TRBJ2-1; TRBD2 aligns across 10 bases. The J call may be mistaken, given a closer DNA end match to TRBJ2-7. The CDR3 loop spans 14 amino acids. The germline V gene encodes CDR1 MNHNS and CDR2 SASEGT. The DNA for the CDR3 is TGTGCCAGCCATCGAGCGGGGGGGATCTACGAGCAGTACTTC. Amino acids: CASHRAGGIYEQYF.

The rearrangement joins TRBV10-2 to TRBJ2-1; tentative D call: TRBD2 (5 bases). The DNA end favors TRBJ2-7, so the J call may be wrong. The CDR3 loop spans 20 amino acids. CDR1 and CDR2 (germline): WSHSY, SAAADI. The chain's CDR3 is CASREPNGLADTGLMGEQYF. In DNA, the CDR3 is TGCGCCAGCAGGGAGCCTAACGGACTGGCCGATACTGGGCTCATGGGCGAGCAGTACTTC.

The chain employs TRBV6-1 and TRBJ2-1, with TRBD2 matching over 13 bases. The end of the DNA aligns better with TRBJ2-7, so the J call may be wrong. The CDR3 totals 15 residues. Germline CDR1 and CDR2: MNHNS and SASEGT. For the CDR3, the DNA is TGTGCCAGCAGTGAAACTAGCGGGGGGGCCTACGAGCAGTACTTC. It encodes CASSETSGGAYEQYF.

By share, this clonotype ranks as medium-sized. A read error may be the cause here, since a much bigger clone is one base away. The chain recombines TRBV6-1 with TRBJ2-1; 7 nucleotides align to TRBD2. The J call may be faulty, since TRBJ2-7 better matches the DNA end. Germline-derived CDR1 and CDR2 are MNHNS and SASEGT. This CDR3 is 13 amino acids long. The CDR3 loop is CAGGGFGFNEQYF. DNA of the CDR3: TGTGCCGGGGGGGGATTCGGGTTCAATGAGCAGTACTTC.

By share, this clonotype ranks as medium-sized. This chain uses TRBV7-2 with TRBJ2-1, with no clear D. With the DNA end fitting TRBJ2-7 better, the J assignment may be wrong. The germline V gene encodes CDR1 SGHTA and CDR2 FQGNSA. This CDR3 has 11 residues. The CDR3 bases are TGTGCCAGCAGCTCGTATAATGAGCAGTACTTC. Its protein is CASSSYNEQYF.

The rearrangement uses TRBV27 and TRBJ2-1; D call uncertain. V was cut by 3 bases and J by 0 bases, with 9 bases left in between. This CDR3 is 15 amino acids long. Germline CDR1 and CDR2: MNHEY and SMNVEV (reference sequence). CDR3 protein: CASSFYGSSYNEQFF. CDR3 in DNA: TGTGCCAGCAGTTTTTACGGGTCCTCCTACAATGAGCAGTTCTTC.

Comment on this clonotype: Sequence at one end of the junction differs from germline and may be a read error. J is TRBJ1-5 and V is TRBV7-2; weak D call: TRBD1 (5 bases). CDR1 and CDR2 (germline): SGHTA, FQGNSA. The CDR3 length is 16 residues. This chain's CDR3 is CASTLLGAFGNQPQHF. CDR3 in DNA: TGTGCCAGCACCTTACTAGGGGCGTTTGGCAATCAGCCCCAGCATTTT. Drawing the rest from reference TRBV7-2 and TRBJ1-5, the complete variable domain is GAGVSQSPSNKVTEKGKDVELRCDPISGHTALYWYRQSLGQGLEFLIYFQGNSAPDKSGLPSDRFSAERTGGSVSTLTIQRTQQEDSAVYLCASTLLGAFGNQPQHFGDGTRLSIL.

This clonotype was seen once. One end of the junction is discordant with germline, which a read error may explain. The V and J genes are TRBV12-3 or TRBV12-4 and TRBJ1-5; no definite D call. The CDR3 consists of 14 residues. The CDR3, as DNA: TGTGTCAGCAGTCACAGCAATAGCAATCAGCCCCAGCATTTT. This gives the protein CVSSHSNSNQPQHF.

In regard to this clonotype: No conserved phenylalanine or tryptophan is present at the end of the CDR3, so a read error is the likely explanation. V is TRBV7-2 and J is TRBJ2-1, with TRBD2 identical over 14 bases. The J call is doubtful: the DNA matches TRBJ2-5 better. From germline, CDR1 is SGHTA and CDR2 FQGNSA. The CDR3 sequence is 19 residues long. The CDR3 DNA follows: TGTGCCAGCAGCTTACCCGGGACTAGCGGGAGCTCTACGGAAGAGACCCAGTACTCC. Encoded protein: CASSLPGTSGSSTEETQYS.